This TCR beta chain appears in the sequencing data of a study of T cell repertoires in cytomegalovirus infection. Concerning this clonotype: The target antigen is unknown.

Each CDR3 protein is one row after TCRdb ran MiXCR on the reads. Seen here are about 920,000 distinct CDR3 sequences, around 32% observed once, and the top ten hold around an eighth. CDR1 is SGHDT, CDR2 YYEEEE, per germline. Trimming at V came to 2 bases and at J to 5 bases, leaving 9 bases not matched to a gene. This CDR3 region has 16 residues. This rearrangement joins TRBV5-6 to TRBJ2-1; 8 positions agree with TRBD2. Sequenced material: cultured CD8+ T cells from PBMCs, taken from culture after CMV antigen stimulation. This TCR came from a human donor in good health (CMV status not recorded). Some clones in this sample may be carry-over from other donors' samples. As DNA, the CDR3 is TGTGCCAGCAGCTTCGGGGGGGGGACCCTAAACAATGAGCAGTTCTTC. Its protein is CASSFGGGTLNNEQFF.